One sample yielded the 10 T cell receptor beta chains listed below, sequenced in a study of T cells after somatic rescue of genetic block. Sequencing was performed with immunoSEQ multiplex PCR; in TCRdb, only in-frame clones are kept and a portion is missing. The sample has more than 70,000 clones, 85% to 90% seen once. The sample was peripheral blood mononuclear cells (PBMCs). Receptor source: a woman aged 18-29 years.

CDR3 amino acids: CASSQTGTDLYEQYF. The CDR3 nucleotides read TGCGCCAGCAGCCAAACCGGGACAGACCTATACGAGCAGTACTTC. This chain uses TRBV4-1 with TRBJ2-7; 7 nucleotides agree with TRBD1. CDR3 length: 15 amino acids. Germline CDR1 and CDR2: MGHRA and YSYEKL. V shed 2 bases and J 4 bases; nucleotides not matched to a gene: 8.

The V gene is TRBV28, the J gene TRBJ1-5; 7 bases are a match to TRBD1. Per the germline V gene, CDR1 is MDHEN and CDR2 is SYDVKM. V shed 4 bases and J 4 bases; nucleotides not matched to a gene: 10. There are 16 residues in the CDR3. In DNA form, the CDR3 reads TGTGCCAGCAGTTGGTTCGGGGACAGACTAAATCAGCCCCAGCATTTT. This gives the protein CASSWFGDRLNQPQHF.

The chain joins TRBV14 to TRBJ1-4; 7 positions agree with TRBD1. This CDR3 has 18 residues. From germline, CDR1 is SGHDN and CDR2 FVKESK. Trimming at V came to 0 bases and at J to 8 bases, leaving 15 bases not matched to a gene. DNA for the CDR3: TGTGCCAGCAGCCAAGAATCGTGGAGACAGGGACGAGAAGAAAAACTGTTTTTT. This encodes CASSQESWRQGREEKLFF.

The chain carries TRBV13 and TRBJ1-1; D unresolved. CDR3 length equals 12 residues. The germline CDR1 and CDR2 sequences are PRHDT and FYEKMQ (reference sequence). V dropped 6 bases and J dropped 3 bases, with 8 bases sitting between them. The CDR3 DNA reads TGTGCCAGCAGTCGCCTTTACACTGAAGCTTTCTTT. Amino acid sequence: CASSRLYTEAFF. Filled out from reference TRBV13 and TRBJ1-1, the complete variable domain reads AAGVIQSPRHLIKEKRETATLKCYPIPRHDTVYWYQQGPGQDPQFLISFYEKMQSDKGSIPDRFSAQQFSDYHSELNMSSLELGDSALYFCASSRLYTEAFFGQGTRLTVV.

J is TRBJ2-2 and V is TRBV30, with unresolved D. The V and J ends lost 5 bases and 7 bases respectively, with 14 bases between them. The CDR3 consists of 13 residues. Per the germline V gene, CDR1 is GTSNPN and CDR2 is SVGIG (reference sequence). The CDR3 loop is CAWGPRRHGELFF. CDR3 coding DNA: TGTGCCTGGGGCCCCCGGCGGCACGGGGAGCTGTTTTTT.

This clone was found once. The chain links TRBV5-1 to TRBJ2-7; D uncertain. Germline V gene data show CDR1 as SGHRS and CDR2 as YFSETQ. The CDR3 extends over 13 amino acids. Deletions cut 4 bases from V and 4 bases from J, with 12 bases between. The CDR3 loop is CASSPDGSYEQYF. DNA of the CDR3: TGCGCCAGCAGCCCGGACGGGTCTTACGAGCAGTACTTC. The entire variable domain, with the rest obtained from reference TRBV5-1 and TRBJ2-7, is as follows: KAGVTQTPRYLIKTRGQQVTLSCSPISGHRSVSWYQQTPGQGLQFLFEYFSETQRNKGNFPGRFSGRQFSNSRSEMNVSTLELGDSALYLCASSPDGSYEQYFGPGTRLTVT.

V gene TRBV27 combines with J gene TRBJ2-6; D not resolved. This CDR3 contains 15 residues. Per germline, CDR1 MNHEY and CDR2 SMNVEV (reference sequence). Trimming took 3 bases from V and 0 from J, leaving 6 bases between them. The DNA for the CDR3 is TGTGCCAGCAGTTTCGGTCCCTCTGGGGCCAACGTCCTGACTTTC. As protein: CASSFGPSGANVLTF.

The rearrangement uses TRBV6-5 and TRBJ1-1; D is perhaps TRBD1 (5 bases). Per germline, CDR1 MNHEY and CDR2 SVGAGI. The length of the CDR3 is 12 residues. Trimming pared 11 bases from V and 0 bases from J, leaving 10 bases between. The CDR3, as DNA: TGTGCCGCGCAGGGCCTGAACACTGAAGCTTTCTTT. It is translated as CAAQGLNTEAFF.

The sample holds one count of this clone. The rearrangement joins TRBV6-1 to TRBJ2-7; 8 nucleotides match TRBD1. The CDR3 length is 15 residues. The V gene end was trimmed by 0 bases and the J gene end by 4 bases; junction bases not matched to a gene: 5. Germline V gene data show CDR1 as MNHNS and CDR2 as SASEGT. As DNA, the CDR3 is TGTGCCAGCAGTGAAGCCGGACAGGGAATATACGAGCAGTACTTC. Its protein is CASSEAGQGIYEQYF.

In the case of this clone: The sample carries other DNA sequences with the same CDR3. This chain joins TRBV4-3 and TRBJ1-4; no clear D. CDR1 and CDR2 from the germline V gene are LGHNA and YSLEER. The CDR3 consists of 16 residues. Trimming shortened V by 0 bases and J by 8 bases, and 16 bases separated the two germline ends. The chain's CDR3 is CASSQDLPRGNEKLFF. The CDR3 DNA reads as TGCGCCAGCAGCCAAGATTTACCCCGAGGAAACGAAAAACTGTTTTTT.